Listed here are 30 T cell receptor beta chains from one sample, sequenced in a study of vaccination effects on CD4 cells after COVID-19. Before any sequencing was done, the ViraFEST assay used viral peptide pools to expand antigen-specific CD4+ T cells. Cultured cells yielded isolated CD4+ T cells after 10 days. Which antigens these TCRs recognize remains unknown. Profiling relied on immunoSEQ multiplex PCR, and the TCRdb table lists in-frame clones only, not all of them. The sample holds some 20,000 clones, less than 85% seen once. This sample comprised CD4+ T cells from PBMCs cultured with HCoV-229E spike peptides, obtained before COVID-19 vaccination. The receptors stem from a human donor who received a COVID-19 vaccine.

This sequence joins TRBV19 and TRBJ2-5, with no clear D. The V gene lost 4 bases and the J gene lost 2 bases, with 8 bases spanning the gap. This CDR3 contains 13 residues. From germline, CDR1 is LNHDA and CDR2 SQIVND (reference sequence). As DNA, the CDR3 is TGTGCCAGTAGTAGGTCTCAGCAAGAGACCCAGTACTTC. Amino acid sequence: CASSRSQQETQYF.

The CDR3 is CASSPRPPGRETQYF. The CDR3 region has the DNA TGTGCCAGCTCACCCCGCCCCCCGGGCCGGGAGACCCAGTACTTC. The J gene is TRBJ2-5, the V gene TRBV18; D not certain. Looked up from germline, CDR1 is KGHSH and CDR2 is LQKENI. The ends were cut back, 3 bases at V and 5 bases at J, with 16 bases in the middle. CDR3 size: 15 residues.

V usage is TRBV18 and J usage is TRBJ2-5; TRBD1 might be the D (5 bases). Germline CDR1 is KGHSH and CDR2 is LQKENI. Between the trimmed V and J ends, which lost 2 bases and 2 bases, there was a span of 9 bases. The CDR3 has 14 amino acids. The CDR3 reads CASSPGATQETQYF. CDR3 nucleotides: TGTGCCAGCTCACCAGGGGCTACGCAAGAGACCCAGTACTTC.

This clone occurred a few times. The chain employs TRBV7-2 and TRBJ2-3; D might be TRBD2 (6 bases). Trimming left V 5 bases short and J 1 base short, with 13 bases between. Germline assignment: CDR1 SGHTA and CDR2 FQGNSA. The CDR3 runs to 15 residues. The CDR3 protein is CASSPVSGGTDTQYF. Here the CDR3 DNA reads TGTGCCAGCAGCCCGGTCTCGGGGGGCACAGATACGCAGTATTTT.

The chain uses TRBV5-1 and TRBJ2-1, with D possibly being TRBD1 (5 bases). This CDR3 spans 12 amino acids. Germline-derived CDR1 and CDR2 are SGHRS and YFSETQ. V was trimmed by 2 bases and J by 5 bases, leaving 5 bases between them. In DNA, the CDR3 is TGCGCCAGCAGCTTAGGGGACAATGAGCAGTTCTTC. Protein sequence: CASSLGDNEQFF.

The table lists this clone with a few counts. J is TRBJ1-3 and V is TRBV3-1 (or the pseudogene TRBV3-2); D is uncertain. V was shortened by 1 base and J by 5 bases, with 12 bases between the two germline ends. Germline-derived CDR1 and CDR2 are LGHDT and YNNKEL (reference sequence). The CDR3 runs 15 residues. The CDR3 spells CASSQVPGLRNTIYF. CDR3 DNA: TGTGCCAGCAGCCAAGTCCCGGGGTTGAGAAACACCATATATTTT.

This chain uses TRBV6-5 with TRBJ2-7, with 11 bases identical to TRBD2. The CDR3 extends over 13 amino acids. CDR1 MNHEY and CDR2 SVGAGI come from the germline V gene. V dropped 6 bases and J dropped 3; count of bases not matched to a gene: 1. In nucleotides, the CDR3 is TGTGCCAGCAGGGGACTAGCGGACTACGAGCAGTACTTC. As protein: CASRGLADYEQYF.

The V gene is TRBV6-5, the J gene TRBJ2-7, with unresolved D. V shed 2 bases and J shed 2 bases, with 10 bases lying between them. CDR1 and CDR2 from the germline V gene are MNHEY and SVGAGI. The CDR3 has 14 residues. The DNA for the CDR3 is TGTGCCAGCAGTTACGCAGGTCGAGCCTACGAGCAGTACTTC. This translates into CASSYAGRAYEQYF.

The chain links TRBV2 to TRBJ1-4, with 7 bases that match TRBD1. Germline V gene sequence: CDR1 SNHLY, CDR2 FYNNEI. V lost 8 bases, J lost 11 bases, and 14 bases stayed unmatched. The CDR3 consists of 14 residues. The CDR3 coding sequence is TGTGCCAGCGGCGGGACAGCCGCCGTTGTGAAACTGTTTTTT. Protein sequence: CASGGTAAVVKLFF.

V gene TRBV10-3 combines with J gene TRBJ2-2; D tentatively fits TRBD1 or TRBD2 (5 bases each). Trimming shortened V by 2 bases and J by 5 bases, and 12 bases separated the two germline ends. The CDR3 loop spans 15 amino acids. CDR1 and CDR2 (germline): ENHRY, SYGVKD. CDR3 in amino acids: CAISELRRETGELFF. The CDR3 DNA reads as TGTGCCATCAGTGAGCTCCGCAGGGAGACCGGGGAGCTGTTTTTT.

The rearrangement uses TRBV19 and TRBJ2-5; 7 bases fit TRBD2. The CDR3 runs to 14 residues. Germline-derived CDR1 and CDR2 are LNHDA and SQIVND (reference sequence). V was pared by 3 bases and J by 3 bases, with 4 bases of the junction left unmatched. The CDR3 loop is CASSIGSGKETQYF. Here the CDR3 DNA reads TGTGCCAGTAGTATCGGGAGCGGGAAAGAGACCCAGTACTTC.

The V and J genes are TRBV29-1 and TRBJ2-4; 7 nucleotides line up with TRBD1. Trimming took 3 bases from V and 6 from J; bases not matched to a gene: 11. The CDR3 is made up of 15 amino acids. Germline CDR1 and CDR2: SQVTM and ANQGSEA. CDR3 sequence reads: CSVDLGGQSGNIQYF. The CDR3 DNA follows: TGCAGCGTTGATTTAGGGGGCCAAAGCGGAAACATTCAGTACTTC.

The rearrangement links TRBV18 to TRBJ2-7; D remains unclear. Germline V gene sequence: CDR1 KGHSH, CDR2 LQKENI. The CDR3 runs to 11 residues. The V end lost 1 base, the J end lost 4 bases, and 2 bases lay between the germline ends. CDR3 sequence reads: CASSPQYEQYF. DNA for the CDR3: TGTGCCAGCTCACCACAGTACGAGCAGTACTTC.

The CDR3 reads CSVEVRRRTNTEAFF. In nucleotides, the CDR3 is TGCAGCGTTGAAGTTCGTAGACGCACGAACACTGAAGCTTTCTTT. The chain employs TRBV29-1 and TRBJ1-1; D gene ambiguous. V gave up 1 base and J gave up 1 base, with 13 bases separating them. CDR1 SQVTM and CDR2 ANQGSEA come from the germline V gene. This CDR3 contains 15 residues. Based on the CDR3 plus reference TRBV29-1 and TRBJ1-1, the full variable domain is SAVISQKPSRDICQRGTSLTIQCQVDSQVTMMFWYRQQPGQSLTLIATANQGSEATYESGFVIDKFPISRPNLTFSTLTVSNMSPEDSSIYLCSVEVRRRTNTEAFFGQGTRLTVV.

This chain links TRBV4-1 with TRBJ2-2; 10 positions match TRBD2. Germline V gene data show CDR1 as MGHRA and CDR2 as YSYEKL. The CDR3 sequence is 21 residues long. Germline trimming cut 3 bases from V and 3 bases from J; bases unmatched to any gene: 19. The CDR3 region is CASSQGGGIKREGRDTGELFF. The CDR3, as DNA: TGCGCCAGCAGCCAGGGGGGTGGGATTAAGCGGGAGGGCCGGGACACCGGGGAGCTGTTTTTT.

This clone was detected only once. V is TRBV6-1 and J is TRBJ2-7, with 11 bases fitting TRBD2. Germline V gene data show CDR1 as MNHNS and CDR2 as SASEGT. The CDR3 extends over 15 amino acids. The junction had 1 base not matched to a gene; V was cut back by 2 bases and J by 1 base. The CDR3 reads CASSEIAGGSYEQYF. The DNA of the CDR3 is TGTGCCAGCAGTGAAATAGCGGGAGGGTCCTACGAGCAGTACTTC.

This clone appeared a single time. The chain links TRBV6-5 to TRBJ2-2, with no clear D. Trimming shortened V by 2 bases and J by 7 bases, and 5 bases separated the two germline ends. CDR1 is MNHEY and CDR2 is SVGAGI in the germline V gene. CDR3 length: 12 residues. The CDR3 sequence is CASSYPGGELFF. CDR3 bases: TGTGCCAGCAGTTACCCGGGCGGGGAGCTGTTTTTT.

The V gene is TRBV10-1, the J gene TRBJ2-2; D is undetermined. The germline V gene has CDR1 WNHNN and CDR2 SYGVQD (reference sequence). Trimming pared 3 bases from V and 5 bases from J, leaving 10 bases between. The CDR3 runs 14 residues. The CDR3 coding sequence is TGCGCCAGCAGTGACAGCCTGACGACCGGGGAGCTGTTTTTT. This translates into CASSDSLTTGELFF.

V and J are TRBV9 and TRBJ2-7, with 11 bases aligning to TRBD2. V lost 4 bases and J lost 3; bases outside the gene matches: 3. This CDR3 is built from 14 residues. Germline CDR1 reads SGDLS; CDR2 reads YYNGEE. Here the CDR3 DNA reads TGTGCCAGCAGCACGGGACTAGCGGTCTACGAGCAGTACTTC. As protein: CASSTGLAVYEQYF.

V is TRBV28 and J is TRBJ1-2; 7 nucleotides agree with TRBD1. The CDR3 contains 16 residues. The germline gives CDR1 MDHEN, CDR2 SYDVKM. Losses at the gene ends were 2 bases for V and 4 bases for J; bases not matched to a gene: 10. CDR3 bases: TGTGCCAGCAGTTTAGGACAGGAAAGGTACGGCTATGGCTACACCTTC. It yields the protein CASSLGQERYGYGYTF.

This chain links TRBV7-8 with TRBJ2-2, with 9 bases fitting TRBD2. This CDR3 comprises 15 residues. The germline CDR1 and CDR2 sequences are SGHVS and FQNEAQ. After removal of 1 base from V and 4 bases from J, the junction contained 1 base not matched to a gene. The chain's CDR3 is CASSLGGRATGELFF. For the CDR3, the DNA is TGTGCCAGCAGCTTAGGCGGGAGGGCCACCGGGGAGCTGTTTTTT.

This clone has more than one count but fewer than ten. V usage is TRBV5-1 and J usage is TRBJ2-3; 7 bases map to TRBD1. V lost 0 bases to trimming and J lost 3 bases; unmatched junction nucleotides: 7. The germline gives CDR1 SGHRS, CDR2 YFSETQ. The length of the CDR3 is 16 residues. The CDR3 protein is CASSLVAAGGTDTQYF. The DNA for the CDR3 is TGCGCCAGCAGCTTGGTGGCGGCAGGGGGAACAGATACGCAGTATTTT. Based on the CDR3 plus reference TRBV5-1 and TRBJ2-3, the full variable domain is KAGVTQTPRYLIKTRGQQVTLSCSPISGHRSVSWYQQTPGQGLQFLFEYFSETQRNKGNFPGRFSGRQFSNSRSEMNVSTLELGDSALYLCASSLVAAGGTDTQYFGPGTRLTVL.

This clone was recorded a few times. V usage is TRBV27 and J usage is TRBJ1-1; no clear D. The CDR3 runs to 14 residues. Between the trimmed V and J ends, which lost 0 bases and 0 bases, there was a span of 5 bases. Germline CDR1 MNHEY, CDR2 SMNVEV (reference sequence). CDR3 residues: CASSLSGLNTEAFF. CDR3 coding DNA: TGTGCCAGCAGTTTATCGGGCCTGAACACTGAAGCTTTCTTT.

The chain uses TRBV12-3 or TRBV12-4 and TRBJ1-2, with 7 bases matching TRBD1. After removal of 8 bases from V and 8 bases from J, the junction contained 11 bases not matched to a gene. The CDR3 spans 13 residues. CDR3 in amino acids: CASGTNRGGGYTF. The CDR3 DNA follows: TGTGCCAGCGGGACCAACAGGGGAGGGGGCTACACCTTC.

This chain uses TRBV18 with TRBJ2-3; 14 bases are a match to TRBD2. The length of the CDR3 is 19 residues. The J segment lost 0 bases and the V segment lost 4 bases, leaving 9 bases of the junction unmatched. Germline values: CDR1 KGHSH, CDR2 LQKENI. The CDR3 DNA reads TGTGCCAGCTCACGATCGGGACTAGCGGGAGAGGGAAGCACAGATACGCAGTATTTT. Translation gives CASSRSGLAGEGSTDTQYF.

The chain uses TRBV12-3 or TRBV12-4 and TRBJ1-1, with D perhaps matching TRBD1 (5 bases). This CDR3 comprises 13 residues. Between the trimmed V and J ends, which lost 3 bases and 1 base, there was a span of 6 bases. The CDR3 nucleotides read TGTGCCAGCAGTTTTACAGGGAACACTGAAGCTTTCTTT. Translated: CASSFTGNTEAFF.

There are a few counts of this clone. The chain couples TRBV30 to TRBJ1-6; 9 bases agree with TRBD1. Looked up from germline, CDR1 is GTSNPN and CDR2 is SVGIG (reference sequence). Germline trimming cut 3 bases from V and 5 bases from J; bases unmatched to any gene: 8. The CDR3 sequence is 16 residues long. The CDR3 sequence: CAWSRDRAANNSPLHF. DNA of the CDR3: TGTGCCTGGAGCCGGGACAGGGCCGCTAATAATTCACCCCTCCACTTT.

The chain carries TRBV24-1 and TRBJ2-2; D not resolved. This CDR3 is 14 amino acids long. Germline V gene sequence: CDR1 KGHDR, CDR2 SFDVKD. V lost 5 bases and J lost 5, with 11 bases in between. The CDR3 loop reads CATSGGSGTGELFF. DNA of the CDR3: TGTGCCACCAGTGGTGGGTCTGGGACCGGGGAGCTGTTTTTT.

V gene TRBV15 combines with J gene TRBJ2-3; D ambiguous. Germline V gene data show CDR1 as LNHNV and CDR2 as YYDKDF (reference sequence). Trimming left V 1 base short and J 0 bases short, with 14 bases between. The CDR3 extends over 17 amino acids. CDR3 amino acids: CATSRAGHRSSTDTQYF. The DNA for the CDR3 is TGTGCCACCAGCAGAGCTGGGCACCGTTCTAGCACAGATACGCAGTATTTT.

This rearrangement joins TRBV4-2 to TRBJ1-4; TRBD1 agrees at 8 bases. The length of the CDR3 is 15 residues. V gave up 1 base and J gave up 7 bases; unmatched junction bases: 5. Germline V gene sequence: CDR1 LGHNA, CDR2 YNFKEQ. CDR3 region: CASSQGETGAEKLFF. The CDR3 coding sequence is TGTGCCAGCAGCCAAGGGGAGACAGGGGCTGAAAAACTGTTTTTT.